This T cell receptor (beta chain) was profiled in a study of cytomegalovirus exposure and HLA in healthy donors. General observations from the study: Rates of TCR association differed by HLA locus in a later analysis, with DRB1 highest and HLA-C lowest.

This CDR3 comprises 13 residues. With 3 bases removed from V and 8 bases from J, the gap between germline ends came to 10 bases. CDR1 and CDR2 (germline): SGHTA, FQGNSA. Those who donated were healthy bone marrow donors. Note on this clone: As yet, its antigen is unknown.

A multiplex PCR was run with 60 Vbeta primers and 13 Jbeta primers. Clones were sequenced by immunoSEQ multiplex PCR, and TCRdb holds only the in-frame ones, with some missing. The repertoire holds some 130,000 clones, roughly three quarters seen once, with around 1.5% in the top ten. The chain couples TRBV7-2 to TRBJ2-2; D ambiguous. The clonotype was recovered from a woman younger than 30 in good health and CMV-seronegative. The sample taken for sequencing was PBMCs. CDR3 DNA sequence: TGTGCCAGCAGCTTTAGAGGCCCGGGGGAGCTGTTTTTT. Encoded protein: CASSFRGPGELFF.